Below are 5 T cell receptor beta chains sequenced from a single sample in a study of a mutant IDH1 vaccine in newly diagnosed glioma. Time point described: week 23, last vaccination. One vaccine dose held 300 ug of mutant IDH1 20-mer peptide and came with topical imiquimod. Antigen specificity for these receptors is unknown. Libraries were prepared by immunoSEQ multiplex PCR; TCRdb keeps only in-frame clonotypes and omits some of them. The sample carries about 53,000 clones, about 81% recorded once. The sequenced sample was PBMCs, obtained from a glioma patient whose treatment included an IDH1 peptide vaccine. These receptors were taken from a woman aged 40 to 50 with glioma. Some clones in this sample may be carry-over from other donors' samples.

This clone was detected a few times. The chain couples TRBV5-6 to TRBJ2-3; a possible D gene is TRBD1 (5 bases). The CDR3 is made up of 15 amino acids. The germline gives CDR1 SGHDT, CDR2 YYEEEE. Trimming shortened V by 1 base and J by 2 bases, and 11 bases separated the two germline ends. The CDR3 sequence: CASSLSGRPTDTQYF. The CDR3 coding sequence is TGTGCCAGCAGCTTGTCAGGGCGCCCCACAGATACGCAGTATTTT.

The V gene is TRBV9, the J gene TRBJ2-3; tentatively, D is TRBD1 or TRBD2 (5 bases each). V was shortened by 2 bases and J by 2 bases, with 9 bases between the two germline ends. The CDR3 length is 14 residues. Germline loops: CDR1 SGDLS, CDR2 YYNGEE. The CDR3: CASSVRDATDTQYF. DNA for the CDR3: TGTGCCAGCAGCGTCCGGGACGCCACAGATACGCAGTATTTT. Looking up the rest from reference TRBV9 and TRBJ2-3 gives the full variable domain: DSGVTQTPKHLITATGQRVTLRCSPRSGDLSVYWYQQSLDQGLQFLIQYYNGEERAKGNILERFSAQQFPDLHSELNLSSLELGDSALYFCASSVRDATDTQYFGPGTRLTVL.

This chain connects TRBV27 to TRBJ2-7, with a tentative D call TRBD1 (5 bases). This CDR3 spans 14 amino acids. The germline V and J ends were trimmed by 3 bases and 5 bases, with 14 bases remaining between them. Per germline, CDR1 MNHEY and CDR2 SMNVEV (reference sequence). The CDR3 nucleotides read TGTGCCAGCAGTTTGGGGCAAAACCAGGACGAGCAGTACTTC. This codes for CASSLGQNQDEQYF.

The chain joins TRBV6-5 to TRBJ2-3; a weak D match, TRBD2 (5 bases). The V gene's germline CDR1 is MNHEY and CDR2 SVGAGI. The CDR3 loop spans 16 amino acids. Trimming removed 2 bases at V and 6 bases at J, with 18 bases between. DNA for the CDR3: TGTGCCAGCAGTTACGGCGGCAGCGCAAGAGGGGATACGCAGTATTTT. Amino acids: CASSYGGSARGDTQYF.

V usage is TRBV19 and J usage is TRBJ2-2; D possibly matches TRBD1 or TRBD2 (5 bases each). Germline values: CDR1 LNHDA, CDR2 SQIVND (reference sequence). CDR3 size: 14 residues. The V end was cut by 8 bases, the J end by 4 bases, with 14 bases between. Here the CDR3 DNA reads TGTGCCAGTCTCTATAAGGGGAGCACCGGGGAGCTGTTTTTT. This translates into CASLYKGSTGELFF.